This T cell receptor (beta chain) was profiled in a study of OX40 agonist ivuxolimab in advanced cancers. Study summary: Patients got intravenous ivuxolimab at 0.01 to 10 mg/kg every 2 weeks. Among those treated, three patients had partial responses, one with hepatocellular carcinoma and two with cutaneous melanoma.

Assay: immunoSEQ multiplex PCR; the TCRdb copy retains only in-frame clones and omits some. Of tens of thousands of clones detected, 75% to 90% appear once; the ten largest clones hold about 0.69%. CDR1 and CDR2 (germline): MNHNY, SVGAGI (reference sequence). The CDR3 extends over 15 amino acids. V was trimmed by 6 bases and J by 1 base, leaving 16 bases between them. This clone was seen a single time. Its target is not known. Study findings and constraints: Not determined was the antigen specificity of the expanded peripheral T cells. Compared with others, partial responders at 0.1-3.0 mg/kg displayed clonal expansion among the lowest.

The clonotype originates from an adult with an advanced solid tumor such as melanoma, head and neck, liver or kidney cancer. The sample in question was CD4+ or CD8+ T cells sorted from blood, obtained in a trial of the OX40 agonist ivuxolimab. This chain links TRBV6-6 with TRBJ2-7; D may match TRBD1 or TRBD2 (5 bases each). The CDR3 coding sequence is TGTGCCAGCAGGGAACGGGACGCCGCATCCTACGAGCAGTACTTC. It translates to CASRERDAASYEQYF.